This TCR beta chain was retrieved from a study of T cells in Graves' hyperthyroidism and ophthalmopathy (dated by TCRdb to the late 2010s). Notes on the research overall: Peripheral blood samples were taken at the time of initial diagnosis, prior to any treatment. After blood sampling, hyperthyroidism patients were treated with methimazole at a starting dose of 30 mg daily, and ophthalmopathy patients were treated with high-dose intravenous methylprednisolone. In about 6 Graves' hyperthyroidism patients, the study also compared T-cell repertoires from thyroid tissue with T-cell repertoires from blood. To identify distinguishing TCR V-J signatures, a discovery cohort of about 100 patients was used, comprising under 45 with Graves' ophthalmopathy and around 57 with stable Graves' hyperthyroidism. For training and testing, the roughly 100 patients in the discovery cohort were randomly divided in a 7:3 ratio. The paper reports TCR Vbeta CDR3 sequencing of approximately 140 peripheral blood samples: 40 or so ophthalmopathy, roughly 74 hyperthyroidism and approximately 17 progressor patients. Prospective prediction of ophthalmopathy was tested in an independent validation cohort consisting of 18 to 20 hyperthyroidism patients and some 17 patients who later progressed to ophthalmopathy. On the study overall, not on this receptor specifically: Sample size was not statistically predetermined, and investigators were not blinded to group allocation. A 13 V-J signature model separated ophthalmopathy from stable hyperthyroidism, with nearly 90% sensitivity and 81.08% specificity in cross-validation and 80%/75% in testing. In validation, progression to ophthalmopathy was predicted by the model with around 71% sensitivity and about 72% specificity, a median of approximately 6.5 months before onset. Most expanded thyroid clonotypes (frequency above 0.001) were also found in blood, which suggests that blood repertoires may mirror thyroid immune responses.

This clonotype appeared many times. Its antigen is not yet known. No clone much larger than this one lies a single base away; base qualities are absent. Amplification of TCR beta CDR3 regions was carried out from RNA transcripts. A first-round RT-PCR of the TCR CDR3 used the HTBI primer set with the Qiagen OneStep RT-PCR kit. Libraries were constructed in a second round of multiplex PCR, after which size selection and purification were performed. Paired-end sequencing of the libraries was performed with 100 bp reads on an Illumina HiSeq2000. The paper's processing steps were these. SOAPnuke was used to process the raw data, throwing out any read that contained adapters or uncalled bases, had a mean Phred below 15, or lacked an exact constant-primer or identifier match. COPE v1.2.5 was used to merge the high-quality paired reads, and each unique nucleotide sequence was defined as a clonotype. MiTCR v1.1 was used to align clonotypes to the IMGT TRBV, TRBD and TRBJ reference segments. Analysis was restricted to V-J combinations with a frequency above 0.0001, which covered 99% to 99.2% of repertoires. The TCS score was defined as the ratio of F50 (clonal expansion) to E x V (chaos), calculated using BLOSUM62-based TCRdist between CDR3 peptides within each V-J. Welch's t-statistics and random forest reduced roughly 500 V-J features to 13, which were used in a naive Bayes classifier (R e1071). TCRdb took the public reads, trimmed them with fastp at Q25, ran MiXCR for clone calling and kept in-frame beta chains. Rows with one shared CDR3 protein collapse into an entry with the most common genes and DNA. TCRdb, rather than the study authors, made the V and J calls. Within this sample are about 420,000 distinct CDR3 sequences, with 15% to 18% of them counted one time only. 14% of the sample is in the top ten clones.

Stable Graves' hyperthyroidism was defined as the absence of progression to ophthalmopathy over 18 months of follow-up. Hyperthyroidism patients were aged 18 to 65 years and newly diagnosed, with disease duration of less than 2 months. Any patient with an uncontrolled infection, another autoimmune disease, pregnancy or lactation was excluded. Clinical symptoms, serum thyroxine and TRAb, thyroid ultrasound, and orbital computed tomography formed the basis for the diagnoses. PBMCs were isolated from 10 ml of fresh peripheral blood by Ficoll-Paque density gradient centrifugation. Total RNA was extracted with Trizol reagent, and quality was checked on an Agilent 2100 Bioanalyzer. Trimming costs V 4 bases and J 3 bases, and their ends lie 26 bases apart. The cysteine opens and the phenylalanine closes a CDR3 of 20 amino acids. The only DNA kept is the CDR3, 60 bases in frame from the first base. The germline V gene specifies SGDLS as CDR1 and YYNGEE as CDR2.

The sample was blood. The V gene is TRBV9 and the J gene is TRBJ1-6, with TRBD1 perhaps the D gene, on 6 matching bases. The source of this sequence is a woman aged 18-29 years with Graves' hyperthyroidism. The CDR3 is CASSPRGGVNEGGYNSPLHF. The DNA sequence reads TGTGCCAGCAGCCCTCGTGGGGGCGTTAATGAGGGTGGCTATAATTCACCCCTCCACTTT. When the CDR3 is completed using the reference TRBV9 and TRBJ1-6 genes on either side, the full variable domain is DSGVTQTPKHLITATGQRVTLRCSPRSGDLSVYWYQQSLDQGLQFLIQYYNGEERAKGNILERFSAQQFPDLHSELNLSSLELGDSALYFCASSPRGGVNEGGYNSPLHFGNGTRLTVT.